Listed here is a single T cell receptor beta chain. Repertoires were generated with immunoSEQ multiplex PCR, while TCRdb's copy carries only in-frame clones and drops some. The data show about 260,000 clones, around 89% seen once. These data are taken from a study of blood T cell repertoires in COVID-19. Grouping used clinical history reported by participants in a survey and questionnaire. Germline CDR1 reads MDHEN; CDR2 reads SYDVKM. After removal of 6 bases from V and 0 bases from J, the junction contained 5 bases not matched to a gene. This CDR3 comprises 15 residues. The sample was PBMCs or T cells enriched from blood (not recorded which). The receptor was derived from a man between 45 and 60 years old who had been exposed to COVID-19. The chain recombines TRBV28 with TRBJ1-5; 7 nucleotides match TRBD1. In DNA, the CDR3 is TGTGCCAGCAGCCTCGGGACAGCTAGCAATCAGCCCCAGCATTTT. It encodes CASSLGTASNQPQHF. The entire variable domain, with the rest obtained from reference TRBV28 and TRBJ1-5, is as follows: DVKVTQSSRYLVKRTGEKVFLECVQDMDHENMFWYRQDPGLGLRLIYFSYDVKMKEKGDIPEGYSVSREKKERFSLILESASTNQTSMYLCASSLGTASNQPQHFGDGTRLSIL.